Included here is one TCR beta chain sequence, with context. This entry comes from a study of blood T cell repertoires in COVID-19. The germline CDR1 and CDR2 sequences are ENHRY and SYGVKD. The CDR3 sequence is 14 residues long. Trimming took off 4 bases at V and 0 bases at J, with 7 bases between the two ends. Sequencing used immunoSEQ multiplex PCR; TCRdb keeps in-frame clones, though not all of them. The repertoire holds 200,000 to 300,000 clones, approximately 86% seen once, with 7.2% in the top ten. Sequenced: peripheral blood. The genes are TRBV10-3 and TRBJ1-3, with D hard to call. The clonotype comes from a man between 60 and 70 years old who had recovered from COVID-19. The CDR3 DNA is TGTGCCATCAGTGGCGGAAACTCTGGAAACACCATATATTTT. Its protein product is CAISGGNSGNTIYF.